What follows are 2 T cell receptor beta chains derived from one specimen sequenced in a study of T cell repertoires in cytomegalovirus infection. Each CDR3 protein is one row after TCRdb ran MiXCR on the reads. The sample records roughly 640,000 distinct CDR3 sequences, approximately 24% being singletons. Sequenced material: CD8+ T cells from PBMCs. These receptors all stem from a human donor in good health (CMV status not recorded). Some clones in this sample may be carry-over from other donors' samples.

In this sample, this clonotype turned up a few times. The gene calls are TRBV13 and TRBJ1-6; no definite D call. The V end lost 3 bases, the J end lost 10 bases, and 13 bases lay between the germline ends. The CDR3 spans 14 residues. Germline V CDR1 and CDR2: PRHDT, FYEKMQ (reference sequence). The CDR3 reads CASSFGKNGSPLHF. The CDR3 coding sequence is TGTGCCAGCAGCTTCGGGAAGAACGGATCACCCCTCCACTTT.

This sequence joins TRBV5-1 and TRBJ2-7; D is possibly TRBD1 or TRBD2 (5 bases each). The germline CDR1 and CDR2 sequences are SGHRS and YFSETQ. V gave up 4 bases and J gave up 4 bases, with 30 bases separating them. This CDR3 spans 19 amino acids. In DNA form, the CDR3 reads TGCGCCAGCAGCCCGTCCAGGCCAGGGTCTGGGGGAAACCGATACGAGCAGTACTTC. Its translation is CASSPSRPGSGGNRYEQYF.